These 30 T cell receptor beta chains came from one sample sequenced in a study of T cells in Graves' hyperthyroidism and ophthalmopathy. Amplification of TCR beta CDR3 regions used RNA as the template. Researchers ran a first-round RT-PCR on the TCR CDR3 using the HTBI primer set. MiXCR, run by TCRdb on the multiplex PCR reads, gives a single entry per CDR3 protein. This sample has about 360,000 distinct CDR3 sequences, with over 15% found just once. The sample taken for sequencing was blood. The receptors come from a woman aged 18-29 years with Graves' hyperthyroidism.

This clonotype has ten or more counts. The chain carries TRBV27 and TRBJ2-7; D is undetermined. The germline CDR1 and CDR2 sequences are MNHEY and SMNVEV (reference sequence). This CDR3 spans 15 amino acids. V shed 1 base and J shed 4 bases, with 14 bases lying between them. CDR3 in DNA: TGTGCCAGCAGTTTATATCCCCAGACAAGGTACGAGCAGTACTTC. Translating it yields CASSLYPQTRYEQYF.

There are many counts of this clonotype. V and J are TRBV12-3 or TRBV12-4 and TRBJ1-2; D gene ambiguous. Deletions cut 3 bases from V and 6 bases from J, with 8 bases between. This CDR3 is 12 amino acids long. CDR3 sequence: CASSFRRDGYTF. As DNA, the CDR3 is TGTGCCAGCAGTTTTAGAAGGGATGGCTACACCTTC.

This clonotype was detected only once. The V gene is TRBV6-1, the J gene TRBJ2-2; 10 bases are a match to TRBD1. Germline assignment: CDR1 MNHNS and CDR2 SASEGT. V lost 5 bases, J lost 3 bases, and 6 bases stayed unmatched. This CDR3 is 16 amino acids long. The CDR3 DNA sequence: TGTGCCAGCAGTCCCGTCGGGACAGGGGACACCGGGGAGCTGTTTTTT. Its translation: CASSPVGTGDTGELFF.

This clonotype came up many times. The chain is built from TRBV19 and TRBJ1-5; D is uncertain. V was pared by 3 bases and J by 6 bases, with 6 bases between. The CDR3 has 12 residues. Germline V gene data show CDR1 as LNHDA and CDR2 as SQIVND (reference sequence). CDR3: CASSMSRQPQHF. For the CDR3, the DNA is TGTGCCAGTAGTATGTCGCGTCAGCCCCAGCATTTT.

This clonotype was observed many times. The genes are TRBV19 and TRBJ1-2, with 7 bases aligning to TRBD1. This CDR3 contains 13 residues. Germline CDR1 reads LNHDA; CDR2 reads SQIVND (reference sequence). V trimming: 11 bases; J trimming: 4 bases; junction bases outside the gene matches: 10. CDR3 region: CAEPGGTFYGYTF. In nucleotides, the CDR3 is TGTGCCGAGCCAGGGGGAACTTTCTATGGCTACACCTTC.

This clonotype has at least ten counts. The chain uses TRBV6-5 and TRBJ1-1, with D maybe TRBD1 (5 bases). This CDR3 contains 16 residues. From germline, CDR1 is MNHEY and CDR2 SVGAGI. V lost 0 bases to trimming and J lost 1 base, with 12 bases between them. The CDR3 here is CASSYSKGAGNTEAFF. The CDR3 DNA is TGTGCCAGCAGTTACTCGAAAGGGGCCGGGAACACTGAAGCTTTCTTT.

This clonotype has ten or more counts. V is TRBV20-1 and J is TRBJ1-2; a weak D match, TRBD1 (6 bases). The CDR3 spans 14 residues. V dropped 0 bases and J dropped 8 bases, with 16 bases sitting between them. CDR1 and CDR2 (germline): DFQATT, SNEGSKA (reference sequence). CDR3 sequence (DNA): TGCAGTGCTAGAGAGGGGTGGACAGCCCTCGGCTACACCTTC. Amino acid sequence: CSAREGWTALGYTF.

In its sample, this clonotype was seen many times. This chain uses TRBV24-1 with TRBJ2-7, with D possibly TRBD1 on 6 matching bases. Per the germline V gene, CDR1 is KGHDR and CDR2 is SFDVKD. This CDR3 is built from 13 residues. V was pared by 6 bases and J by 4 bases, with 12 bases between. In DNA, the CDR3 is TGTGCCACCAGTCAAACAGGGCGATACGAGCAGTACTTC. Amino acid sequence: CATSQTGRYEQYF.

The genes are TRBV9 and TRBJ1-2, with a weak D call TRBD1 (6 bases). The CDR3 runs to 15 residues. Per the germline V gene, CDR1 is SGDLS and CDR2 is YYNGEE. Trimming pared 0 bases from V and 4 bases from J, leaving 13 bases between. CDR3 amino acids: CASSVEGVARYGYTF. In DNA form, the CDR3 reads TGTGCCAGCAGCGTAGAGGGGGTGGCCCGCTATGGCTACACCTTC.

V is TRBV3-1 and J is TRBJ2-7; 8 nucleotides line up with TRBD1. Germline V gives CDR1 LGHDT, CDR2 YNNKEL (reference sequence). V shed 4 bases and J 0 bases; nucleotides not matched to a gene: 5. This CDR3 has 15 residues. The CDR3 bases are TGTGCCAGCAGCCCCTCGGGACAGGCCTCCTACGAGCAGTACTTC. Translation: CASSPSGQASYEQYF.

There are many counts of this clonotype. The chain has TRBV20-1 and TRBJ2-7, with a weak D call TRBD2 (6 bases). Germline loops: CDR1 DFQATT, CDR2 SNEGSKA (reference sequence). V shed 0 bases and J shed 3 bases, with 12 bases lying between them. CDR3 length: 14 amino acids. The CDR3 spells CSARDRENFYEQYF. The CDR3 region has the DNA TGCAGTGCTAGAGACCGGGAGAATTTCTACGAGCAGTACTTC.

This clonotype has at least ten counts. CDR3 DNA: TGTGCCAGCAGCTTAACAGGGTTAAAGACCCAGTACTTC. Translated: CASSLTGLKTQYF. V gene TRBV7-9 combines with J gene TRBJ2-5, with a weak D call TRBD1 (6 bases). Germline V gives CDR1 SEHNR, CDR2 FQNEAQ (reference sequence). V lost 2 bases to trimming and J lost 6 bases, with 10 bases between them. The CDR3 consists of 13 residues.

In its sample, this clonotype was seen many times. This chain joins TRBV6-1 and TRBJ1-1; D is undetermined. The CDR3 runs to 15 residues. Germline V gives CDR1 MNHNS, CDR2 SASEGT. The V end lost 2 bases, the J end lost 1 base, and 11 bases lay between the germline ends. CDR3 coding DNA: TGTGCCAGCAGTGAATATGGGGTAGGGAACACTGAAGCTTTCTTT. Translated, it gives CASSEYGVGNTEAFF.

This clonotype was counted many times. The chain joins TRBV19 to TRBJ1-1; TRBD1 agrees at 7 bases. The J segment lost 10 bases and the V segment lost 0 bases, leaving 8 bases of the junction unmatched. The CDR3 is made up of 14 amino acids. Germline CDR1 is LNHDA and CDR2 is SQIVND (reference sequence). The CDR3 loop is CASSIEAGGTAAFF. The CDR3 region has the DNA TGTGCCAGTAGTATAGAGGCCGGCGGGACAGCAGCTTTCTTT.

This clonotype was counted many times. The V and J genes are TRBV7-2 and TRBJ1-1, with D tentatively TRBD1 (6 bases). Trimming pared 0 bases from V and 1 base from J, leaving 18 bases between. The CDR3 is made up of 18 amino acids. Germline V gene data show CDR1 as SGHTA and CDR2 as FQGNSA. The CDR3 region has the DNA TGTGCCAGCAGCTTAGCCCAGAGCGGGGGGCGATGGAACACTGAAGCTTTCTTT. It is translated as CASSLAQSGGRWNTEAFF.

This clonotype was seen ten or more times. The chain has TRBV20-1 and TRBJ1-5; no clear D. Per the germline V gene, CDR1 is DFQATT and CDR2 is SNEGSKA (reference sequence). This CDR3 has 17 amino acids. V was shortened by 0 bases and J by 3 bases, with 18 bases between the two germline ends. The CDR3 reads CSARDRGRFRPNQPQHF. Written as DNA, the CDR3 is TGCAGTGCTAGAGATCGGGGAAGGTTTAGGCCCAATCAGCCCCAGCATTTT.

This clonotype was detected many times. The V and J genes are TRBV7-2 and TRBJ1-1, with unresolved D. Germline V gives CDR1 SGHTA, CDR2 FQGNSA. The CDR3 covers 15 residues. Trimming took 3 bases from V and 8 from J, leaving 19 bases between them. The CDR3 sequence: CASSFFLVAAWEAFF. For the CDR3, the DNA is TGTGCCAGCAGCTTTTTCTTAGTTGCCGCGTGGGAAGCTTTCTTT.

The rearrangement uses TRBV12-3 or TRBV12-4 and TRBJ2-7, with 11 bases fitting TRBD2. The CDR3 contains 18 residues. Losses at the gene ends were 6 bases for V and 4 bases for J; bases not matched to a gene: 17. The CDR3 bases are TGTGCCAGCAGCACAGACACCGGGACTAGCGGAGAGAGTTACGAGCAGTACTTC. Its translation: CASSTDTGTSGESYEQYF.

The V call is TRBV7-3, the J call TRBJ2-2; 9 bases map to TRBD2. J was trimmed by 4 bases and V by 2 bases; bases with no gene match: 5. The CDR3 runs 16 residues. Germline CDR1 and CDR2: SGHTA and FQGTGA. The CDR3 bases are TGTGCCAGCAGCTTACAGTCTAGCGGGGCCACCGGGGAGCTGTTTTTT. Its protein product is CASSLQSSGATGELFF.

This clonotype was found many times. The chain has TRBV6-1 and TRBJ1-5, with D uncertain. V lost 10 bases, J lost 5 bases, and 12 bases lay in between. CDR1 and CDR2 from the germline V gene are MNHNS and SASEGT. The CDR3 loop spans 12 amino acids. CDR3 sequence: CATRWVDQPQHF. The CDR3 DNA follows: TGTGCCACCCGGTGGGTGGATCAGCCCCAGCATTTT.

This clonotype was observed at least ten times. The chain uses TRBV20-1 and TRBJ1-1; possibly TRBD1 for D (5 bases). V dropped 7 bases and J dropped 7 bases, with 13 bases sitting between them. This CDR3 comprises 11 residues. Germline assignment: CDR1 DFQATT and CDR2 SNEGSKA (reference sequence). The CDR3: CSESRRGEAFF. The CDR3 coding sequence is TGCAGTGAGAGTCGAAGGGGTGAAGCTTTCTTT.

This clonotype was counted at least ten times. J is TRBJ1-1 and V is TRBV5-1; D is possibly TRBD1 (6 bases). Germline values: CDR1 SGHRS, CDR2 YFSETQ. With 0 bases removed from V and 1 base from J, the gap between germline ends came to 10 bases. The CDR3 is made up of 15 amino acids. The CDR3: CASSLGLQGNTEAFF. CDR3 nucleotides: TGCGCCAGCAGCTTGGGATTACAGGGGAACACTGAAGCTTTCTTT.

A remark on this clonotype: This may be a read error, as it is one base from a much larger clone. V gene TRBV25-1 combines with J gene TRBJ2-5; 9 bases agree with TRBD2. Germline loops: CDR1 MGHDK, CDR2 SYGVNS. The length of the CDR3 is 14 residues. CDR3 protein: CSSSETSGIRTQYF. As DNA, the CDR3 is TGTTCCAGCAGCGAGACTAGCGGTATACGGACCCAGTACTTC. Drawing the rest from reference TRBV25-1 and TRBJ2-5, the complete variable domain is EADIYQTPRYLVIGTGKKITLECSQTMGHDKMYWYQQDPGMELHLIHYSYGVNSTEKGDLSSESTVSRIRTEHFPLTLESARPSHTSQYLCSSSETSGIRTQYFGPGTRLLVL.

This clonotype was observed many times. The V gene is TRBV24-1, the J gene TRBJ2-7; the match to TRBD1 covers 8 bases. V shed 10 bases and J 6 bases; nucleotides not matched to a gene: 7. The germline V gene has CDR1 KGHDR and CDR2 SFDVKD. The CDR3 has 12 residues. CDR3 sequence reads: CATGGQGSEQYF. CDR3 in DNA: TGTGCCACAGGTGGACAGGGATCCGAGCAGTACTTC.

This clonotype was recorded at least ten times. The chain recombines TRBV6-1 with TRBJ2-2; D remains ambiguous. The CDR3 spans 11 residues. Trimming pared 7 bases from V and 6 bases from J, leaving 6 bases between. CDR1 is MNHNS, CDR2 SASEGT, per germline. The CDR3 loop is CASIDAGELFF. CDR3 DNA sequence: TGTGCCAGCATCGATGCCGGGGAGCTGTTTTTT.

This clonotype has only a few counts. This chain joins TRBV7-2 and TRBJ1-1, with D tentatively TRBD1 (5 bases). CDR3 length: 14 amino acids. V was trimmed by 1 base and J by 7 bases, leaving 13 bases between them. Per germline, CDR1 SGHTA and CDR2 FQGNSA. The CDR3 DNA reads as TGTGCCAGCAGCTTAGGGCCAGGGCGGGGTGAAGCTTTCTTT. It yields the protein CASSLGPGRGEAFF.

In its sample, this clonotype was seen many times. The chain couples TRBV6-1 to TRBJ1-1, with TRBD1 as a possible D gene (6 bases). Trimming stripped 6 bases from V and 5 bases from J, with 19 bases between. Germline V gene sequence: CDR1 MNHNS, CDR2 SASEGT. The CDR3 is 15 residues long. In nucleotides, the CDR3 is TGTGCCAGCAGCGAAAAGCTCGGGAGGGGGACTGAAGCTTTCTTT. Residues: CASSEKLGRGTEAFF.

The sample holds a few counts of this clonotype. Because the CDR3 is missing its conserved closing phenylalanine or tryptophan, this is likely a read error. The chain uses TRBV12-3 or TRBV12-4 and TRBJ1-2; no definite D call. Trimming stripped 4 bases from V and 4 bases from J, with 13 bases between. The CDR3 runs to 14 residues. CDR3 DNA: TGTGCCAGCAGTTGGAGACGGCGCCCCTATGGCTACACCTCC. Its translation: CASSWRRRPYGYTS.

This rearrangement joins TRBV27 to TRBJ2-7; 7 bases line up with TRBD1. V gave up 3 bases and J gave up 9 bases; unmatched junction bases: 8. This CDR3 spans 13 amino acids. Germline values: CDR1 MNHEY, CDR2 SMNVEV (reference sequence). The CDR3 loop reads CASSFPDRSGQYF. The CDR3 DNA is TGTGCCAGCAGTTTCCCGGACAGGTCGGGGCAGTACTTC.

This clonotype was counted at least ten times. The chain links TRBV12-3 or TRBV12-4 to TRBJ1-1; the D gene is possibly TRBD1 (6 bases). V lost 6 bases and J lost 6, with 17 bases in between. The CDR3 loop spans 14 amino acids. CDR3 sequence reads: CASRGGMWGAEAFF. CDR3 in DNA: TGTGCCAGCAGAGGGGGTATGTGGGGCGCTGAAGCTTTCTTT.